One sample yielded the 27 T cell receptor beta chains listed below, sequenced in a study of PD-1 blockade in classical Hodgkin lymphoma (dated by TCRdb to about 2020). The library was obtained by the immunoSEQ multiplex PCR assay. The table comes from immuneACCESS by way of TCRdb, which keeps in-frame sequences with V and J called. Part of the clones is missing from these tables; in studies checked, under half for an unresolved V gene and the rest for unknown reasons. This sample comprises 25,000 to 35,000 clones, 88% of them detected only once. More than 0.95% of the sample goes to the ten largest clones. This specimen's time point label, per the study, means: newly diagnosed, previously untreated cHL patient sample. Magnetic negative selection with a Miltenyi CD4+ T cell isolation kit was used to purify CD4+ T cells from thawed PBMCs. The specimen sequenced was CD4+ T cells from blood. Source of these receptors: a human donor with classical Hodgkin lymphoma.

V is TRBV5-4 and J is TRBJ2-3; 16 bases are a match to TRBD2. The V segment lost 4 bases and the J segment 1 base; nucleotides outside the gene matches: 6. CDR1 is SGHNT, CDR2 YYREEE, per germline (reference sequence). This CDR3 is 18 amino acids long. The CDR3 protein is CASSQGLAGGRGTDTQYF. Written as DNA, the CDR3 is TGTGCCAGCAGCCAGGGACTAGCGGGAGGGAGGGGCACAGATACGCAGTATTTT.

V is TRBV10-3 and J is TRBJ2-7; D may match TRBD1 or TRBD2 (5 bases each). With 3 bases removed from V and 2 bases from J, the gap between germline ends came to 17 bases. CDR1 is ENHRY, CDR2 SYGVKD, per germline. The length of the CDR3 is 16 residues. The CDR3 loop reads CAISETGRDGAYEQYV. The DNA for the CDR3 is TGTGCCATCAGTGAAACCGGCAGGGACGGGGCCTACGAGCAGTACGTC.

The genes are TRBV28 and TRBJ2-5; 8 bases are a match to TRBD1. From germline, CDR1 is MDHEN and CDR2 SYDVKM. The CDR3 covers 12 residues. V shed 5 bases and J 4 bases; nucleotides not matched to a gene: 0. For the CDR3, the DNA is TGTGCCAGCAGTGGACAGGGAGAGACCCAGTACTTC. As protein: CASSGQGETQYF.

This chain uses TRBV13 with TRBJ2-7; D perhaps matches TRBD2 (5 bases). This CDR3 has 11 residues. V dropped 2 bases and J dropped 6 bases, with 5 bases sitting between them. Germline loops: CDR1 PRHDT, CDR2 FYEKMQ (reference sequence). The DNA of the CDR3 is TGTGCCAGCAGCTTAAGCGGCGAGCAGTACTTC. Protein sequence: CASSLSGEQYF. The complete variable domain, with remaining parts taken from reference TRBV13 and TRBJ2-7, reads AAGVIQSPRHLIKEKRETATLKCYPIPRHDTVYWYQQGPGQDPQFLISFYEKMQSDKGSIPDRFSAQQFSDYHSELNMSSLELGDSALYFCASSLSGEQYFGPGTRLTVT.

The sample holds a few counts of this clone. The chain has TRBV6-5 and TRBJ1-5; no firm D call. This CDR3 has 14 residues. Per germline, CDR1 MNHEY and CDR2 SVGAGI. V shed 2 bases and J shed 1 base, with 6 bases lying between them. CDR3: CASSYGGSNQPQHF. The CDR3 coding sequence is TGTGCCAGCAGTTACGGAGGCAGCAATCAGCCCCAGCATTTT.

The V gene is TRBV12-5, the J gene TRBJ2-3; TRBD2 aligns across 7 bases. The CDR3 is 15 amino acids. Germline trimming cut 1 base from V and 4 bases from J; bases unmatched to any gene: 5. Germline CDR1 is LGHNT and CDR2 is FRNRAP. CDR3 sequence reads: CASGLEPGRADTQYF. CDR3 sequence (DNA): TGTGCTAGTGGTTTGGAACCAGGGAGGGCAGATACGCAGTATTTT.

CDR3 nucleotides: TGTGCCAGCAGTGAGGAAGGGATCATCACTGAAGCTTTCTTT. Encoded protein: CASSEEGIITEAFF. The chain combines TRBV25-1 with TRBJ1-1; D unresolved. V was shortened by 3 bases and J by 4 bases, with 12 bases between the two germline ends. The length of the CDR3 is 14 residues. Germline lookup yields CDR1 MGHDK and CDR2 SYGVNS.

V gene TRBV5-4 combines with J gene TRBJ1-1, with D perhaps matching TRBD1 (5 bases). Germline values: CDR1 SGHNT, CDR2 YYREEE (reference sequence). The length of the CDR3 is 16 residues. Trimming stripped 0 bases from V and 5 bases from J, with 17 bases between. The DNA for the CDR3 is TGTGCCAGCAGCTTGGACCCCGGGACGGTGGGGACTGAAGCTTTCTTT. As protein: CASSLDPGTVGTEAFF.

This clone appeared a few times. The V and J genes are TRBV19 and TRBJ1-1, with 10 nucleotides matching TRBD1. The CDR3 covers 19 residues. Germline V gene sequence: CDR1 LNHDA, CDR2 SQIVND (reference sequence). V lost 1 base to trimming and J lost 1 base; unmatched junction nucleotides: 12. CDR3 coding DNA: TGTGCCAGTAGTATAGGTTATCGACAGGGGGCTGAGAGGAACACTGAAGCTTTCTTT. Encoded protein: CASSIGYRQGAERNTEAFF.

The chain recombines TRBV4-2 with TRBJ1-1; no reliable D call. Deletions cut 2 bases from V and 1 base from J, with 11 bases between. The length of the CDR3 is 15 residues. Germline V CDR1 and CDR2: LGHNA, YNFKEQ. CDR3 nucleotides: TGTGCCAGCAGCCAAACTCAACAGCAGAACACTGAAGCTTTCTTT. Its protein is CASSQTQQQNTEAFF.

This clone was counted a few times. The rearrangement links TRBV29-1 to TRBJ2-3; D is uncertain. CDR1 and CDR2 (germline): SQVTM, ANQGSEA. The CDR3 is 16 amino acids. V gave up 0 bases and J gave up 0 bases, with 13 bases separating them. Written as DNA, the CDR3 is TGCAGCGTTGAAGATCGATACCGCTCTAGCACAGATACGCAGTATTTT. It codes for CSVEDRYRSSTDTQYF.

The chain combines TRBV7-2 with TRBJ2-7; no reliable D call. Germline V gene sequence: CDR1 SGHTA, CDR2 FQGNSA. The V and J ends lost 0 bases and 6 bases respectively, with 12 bases between them. The CDR3 length is 14 residues. The CDR3 protein is CASSLAQVWGEQYF. In DNA, the CDR3 is TGTGCCAGCAGCTTAGCCCAGGTATGGGGCGAGCAGTACTTC. The full variable domain, in which reference TRBV7-2 and TRBJ2-7 provide the parts outside the CDR3, is GAGVSQSPSNKVTEKGKDVELRCDPISGHTALYWYRQSLGQGLEFLIYFQGNSAPDKSGLPSDRFSAERTGGSVSTLTIQRTQQEDSAVYLCASSLAQVWGEQYFGPGTRLTVT.

The chain couples TRBV6-1 to TRBJ2-6, with no clear D. Trimming pared 5 bases from V and 4 bases from J, leaving 6 bases between. Germline V gene sequence: CDR1 MNHNS, CDR2 SASEGT. The CDR3 is made up of 13 amino acids. For the CDR3, the DNA is TGTGCCAGCAGTCAAGTAGGGGCCAACGTCCTGACTTTC. The encoded protein is CASSQVGANVLTF.

The chain carries TRBV2 and TRBJ2-5; TRBD2 aligns across 9 bases. Looked up from germline, CDR1 is SNHLY and CDR2 is FYNNEI. The CDR3 is 15 residues long. Trimming cost V 6 bases and J 1 base; bases outside gene matches: 6. The CDR3 spells CASRDGSGSQETQYF. Here the CDR3 DNA reads TGTGCCAGCAGGGACGGTAGCGGGAGCCAAGAGACCCAGTACTTC.

The gene calls are TRBV2 and TRBJ2-5; D not resolved. CDR3 length: 11 residues. Trimming took off 6 bases at V and 3 bases at J, with 5 bases between the two ends. CDR1 and CDR2 from the germline V gene are SNHLY and FYNNEI. The CDR3 loop is CASRVEETQYF. CDR3 sequence (DNA): TGTGCCAGCAGGGTGGAAGAGACCCAGTACTTC.

The J gene is TRBJ1-1, the V gene TRBV5-1; no definite D call. CDR1 and CDR2 (germline): SGHRS, YFSETQ. Trimming took 4 bases from V and 4 from J, leaving 14 bases between them. CDR3 length: 14 residues. The CDR3 DNA is TGCGCCAGCAGCCCCTCCGATTCGGCCACTGAAGCTTTCTTT. Its translation is CASSPSDSATEAFF.

This rearrangement joins TRBV23-1 to TRBJ2-1; TRBD2 might be the D (7 bases). TRBV23-1 carries the ORF label, with uncertain function. The CDR3 loop spans 17 amino acids. V lost 4 bases to trimming and J lost 6 bases, with 22 bases between them. The CDR3 DNA sequence: TGCGCCAGCAGTCCTACGTGGGGCTCCGGGGGGCCCAATGAGCAGTTCTTC. Its translation is CASSPTWGSGGPNEQFF.

The V and J genes are TRBV5-1 and TRBJ2-1, with TRBD2 identical over 7 bases. The V segment lost 6 bases and the J segment 4 bases; nucleotides outside the gene matches: 7. The germline gives CDR1 SGHRS, CDR2 YFSETQ. The CDR3 has 14 residues. This CDR3 reads CASTPREGYNEQFF. The CDR3 DNA follows: TGCGCCAGCACTCCTAGGGAGGGGTACAATGAGCAGTTCTTC.

This clone occurred once. The gene calls are TRBV23-1 and TRBJ2-7; the D is unclear. TRBV23-1 is treated as an ORF (open reading frame) with a function not yet certain. The CDR3 contains 12 residues. The V end was cut by 0 bases, the J end by 3 bases, with 3 bases between. CDR3: CASSQSNYEQYF. In DNA form, the CDR3 reads TGCGCCAGCAGTCAATCGAACTACGAGCAGTACTTC.

This clone was recorded a few times. The chain couples TRBV29-1 to TRBJ1-1; the D is unclear. V was trimmed by 5 bases and J by 1 base, leaving 5 bases between them. The CDR3 is made up of 11 amino acids. The germline V gene has CDR1 SQVTM and CDR2 ANQGSEA. The CDR3 DNA reads as TGCAGCGTTCGGGCGAACACTGAAGCTTTCTTT. It specifies CSVRANTEAFF.

The V and J genes are TRBV5-4 and TRBJ2-3, with TRBD2 as a possible D gene (6 bases). V was shortened by 0 bases and J by 6 bases, with 17 bases between the two germline ends. Germline V gene lookup returns CDR1 SGHNT and CDR2 YYREEE (reference sequence). The CDR3 loop spans 16 amino acids. CDR3 amino acids: CASSLAGIQRADTQYF. CDR3 DNA: TGTGCCAGCAGCTTGGCTGGCATTCAGCGGGCGGATACGCAGTATTTT.

This chain links TRBV28 with TRBJ1-2; D gene unclear. The CDR3 contains 14 residues. Germline V gives CDR1 MDHEN, CDR2 SYDVKM. The V end was cut by 2 bases, the J end by 4 bases, with 11 bases between. This chain's CDR3 is CASSLELFRYGYTF. Written as DNA, the CDR3 is TGTGCCAGCAGTTTAGAGCTTTTCCGCTATGGCTACACCTTC.

This chain links TRBV11-3 with TRBJ2-5; perhaps TRBD2 as D (7 bases). Germline V CDR1 and CDR2: SGHNT, YENEEA. V dropped 5 bases and J dropped 7 bases, with 23 bases sitting between them. The length of the CDR3 is 16 residues. The CDR3 sequence: CASSELTRGGPGTQYF. Written as DNA, the CDR3 is TGTGCCAGCAGCGAACTTACTAGGGGGGGCCCGGGGACCCAGTACTTC.

This chain uses TRBV5-8 with TRBJ1-5; D possibly corresponds to TRBD1 (6 bases). CDR1 SGHTS and CDR2 YDEGEE come from the germline V gene. The CDR3 totals 15 residues. V was pared by 0 bases and J by 3 bases, with 10 bases between. In DNA form, the CDR3 reads TGTGCCAGCAGCTTGGGAGGGGGTTTCAATCAGCCCCAGCATTTT. This codes for CASSLGGGFNQPQHF.

This chain connects TRBV7-9 to TRBJ2-1; 9 positions agree with TRBD2. Germline CDR1 reads SEHNR; CDR2 reads FQNEAQ (reference sequence). This CDR3 is built from 14 residues. V lost 6 bases and J lost 7; bases outside the gene matches: 7. CDR3 nucleotide sequence: TGTGCCAGCAGGACCGGGACTAGCTCGAATGAGCAGTTCTTC. This translates into CASRTGTSSNEQFF.

V gene TRBV18 combines with J gene TRBJ1-4, with 9 bases that match TRBD1. Germline lookup yields CDR1 KGHSH and CDR2 LQKENI. The J segment lost 8 bases and the V segment lost 3 bases, leaving 10 bases of the junction unmatched. CDR3 length equals 16 residues. CDR3 protein: CASSPNRGRIKEKLFF. Written as DNA, the CDR3 is TGTGCCAGCTCACCGAACAGGGGGCGCATTAAGGAAAAACTGTTTTTT.

This clone was seen once. CDR3 in amino acids: CASRLGQGVQETQYF. CDR3 in DNA: TGTGCCAGCAGGCTGGGACAGGGCGTACAAGAGACCCAGTACTTC. The chain links TRBV6-1 to TRBJ2-5; 9 bases align to TRBD1. CDR3 length: 15 amino acids. Germline loops: CDR1 MNHNS, CDR2 SASEGT. Losses at the gene ends were 6 bases for V and 2 bases for J; bases not matched to a gene: 7.